This T cell receptor beta chain originates from a study of T cell responses to AZD1222 COVID-19 vaccine. The assay was immunoSEQ multiplex PCR, and TCRdb's table has in-frame clones only and misses some. The data hold 100,000 or so clones, with more than 70% observed a single time. The CDR3 sequence is 13 residues long. Germline V lookup: CDR1 ENHRY, CDR2 SYGVKD. With V trimmed by 6 bases and J by 10 bases, 7 bases remained unmatched. This sequence was found in an adult in good health. The starting material was peripheral blood, obtained on day 0 of MenACWY control vaccination. The genes are TRBV10-3 and TRBJ2-1; 9 bases fit TRBD1. CDR3 amino acids: CAISPRDREEQFF. In DNA form, the CDR3 reads TGTGCCATCAGCCCTCGGGACAGGGAAGAGCAGTTCTTC.